This T cell receptor beta chain comes out of a study of shared clonotypes between healthy human individuals. Study-wide context: CD4 naive cells filled three plates per donor, CD4 memory three, CD8 naive two and CD8 memory one.

A note on this clone: At the DNA level, this CDR3 is encoded by other sequences in the same sample as well.

Using immunoSEQ multiplex PCR, the repertoire was profiled, and TCRdb retains in-frame clones only, with some absent. The repertoire includes approximately 530,000 clones, more than 95% of them detected once, and approximately 0.06% sits in the top ten. The TCR originated in a woman in her 30s in good health. The sequencing input was naive CD4+ T cells sorted from blood. The subset denotes: CD45RA+ positively selected.

The CDR3 DNA is TGCGCCAGCAGCTTGGGAGCTTCTGGGGCCAACGTCCTGACTTTC. Translation: CASSLGASGANVLTF. V gene TRBV5-1 combines with J gene TRBJ2-6; D remains unclear. Germline values: CDR1 SGHRS, CDR2 YFSETQ. CDR3 size: 15 residues. V was pared by 0 bases and J by 1 base, with 5 bases between.